This TCR beta chain stems from a study of siplizumab effects on memory and regulatory T cells (dated by TCRdb to about 2019). In the study overall: The study examined how the anti-CD2 antibody siplizumab affects alloreactive T-cell subsets in allogeneic mixed lymphocyte reactions built from human PBMCs.

Points the paper makes about the study in general: Among mappable alloreactive CD4+ clones, the Treg-derived fraction averaged about 75% with siplizumab versus 26.9% in control reactions. Because sequences below about 10^-5 frequency were poorly captured, only a minor fraction of alloreactive clones could be mapped to unstimulated subsets. About 75-96% of proliferating CD4+ or CD8+ clones could not be given a naive or memory phenotype. Siplizumab significantly lowered the cumulative frequency of alloreactive sequences that could be traced to unstimulated CD4+ memory T cells. The suppressive function of proliferating Tregs from siplizumab cultures was not functionally confirmed. Unstimulated naive T cells appeared more diverse than memory T cells, and naive cells seemed to contribute substantially to the alloresponse.

The CDR3 spans 14 residues, from the cysteine through the phenylalanine. Just the 42-base CDR3 DNA is kept, in frame starting at base 1. The germline V gene (reference sequence) yields MNHEY for CDR1 and SMNVEV for CDR2. From V the trimming removes 1 base and from J it removes 4 bases, while the gene matches leave 1 base of the junction unaccounted for. With regard to this clone: Its antigen is currently not known. No base-level quality is on record; no much larger clone is a single base apart.

Library creation used the immunoSEQ multiplex PCR assay. The deep sequencing platform assayed about 91,000 TCR templates per sample. Genomic DNA extracted from sorted T cells was the material used for TCRbeta CDR3 sequencing. In the authors' own workflow: The R programming language was used for the clonal analysis of the TCRbeta CDR3 data. Comparing unstimulated samples against CFSE-low samples taken after the reaction was how alloreactive CD4+ and CD8+ clones were defined. Alloreactive CD4+ clones were assigned to regulatory or non-regulatory origin by matching sequences to sorted unstimulated Treg and non-Treg repertoires. Here the immuneACCESS table is served through TCRdb, limited to in-frame sequences with V and J called. Missing clones are a known gap in these copies; in checked studies unresolved V genes cover under half, and the rest lacks a known reason. The D gene and trimming were derived from the DNA, and the V and J assignments and clone size from that table. The sample records some 100,000 clones, approximately 94% of which are singletons. The top ten clonotypes cover around 0.6% of the sample.

Sorted unstimulated T cells and proliferating T cells recovered from mixed lymphocyte reactions underwent TCRbeta CDR3 sequencing. Fresh whole blood from ten HLA-typed healthy donors was used as the source from which PBMCs were isolated. Unstimulated CD4+ regulatory T cells were FACS-sorted to map the origin of alloreactive clones. Here the chain combines TRBV27 and TRBJ1-3; 7 junctional bases match TRBD1. What was sequenced was Tregs sorted from blood. This clonotype originated in a human donor in good health. CDR3 region: CASSLYRGGNTIYF. The DNA reads as follows: TGTGCCAGCAGTTTATACAGGGGAGGAAACACCATATATTTT.